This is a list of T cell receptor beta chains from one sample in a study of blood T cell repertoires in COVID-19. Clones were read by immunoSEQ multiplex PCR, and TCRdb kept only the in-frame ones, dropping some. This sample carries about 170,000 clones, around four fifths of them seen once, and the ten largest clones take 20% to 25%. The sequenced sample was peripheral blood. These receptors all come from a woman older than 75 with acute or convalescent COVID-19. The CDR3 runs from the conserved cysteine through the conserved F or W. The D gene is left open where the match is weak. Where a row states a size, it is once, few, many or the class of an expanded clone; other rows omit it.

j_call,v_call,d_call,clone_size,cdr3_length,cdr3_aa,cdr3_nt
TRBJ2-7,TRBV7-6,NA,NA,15,CASRKYRDGAYEQYF,TGTGCCAGCAGAAAATACAGGGACGGGGCCTACGAGCAGTACTTC
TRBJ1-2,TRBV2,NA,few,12,CASRNRGYGYTF,TGTGCCAGCAGAAATAGGGGCTATGGCTACACCTTC
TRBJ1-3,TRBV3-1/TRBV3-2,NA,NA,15,CASRRNPTTGNTIYF,TGTGCCAGCAGGCGAAATCCAACCACTGGAAACACCATATATTTT
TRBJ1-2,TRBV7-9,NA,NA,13,CASSFSGFYGYTF,TGTGCCAGCAGCTTTTCAGGGTTTTATGGCTACACCTTC
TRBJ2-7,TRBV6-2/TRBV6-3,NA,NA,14,CASSYFRDTYEQYF,TGTGCCAGCAGTTACTTCCGGGACACCTACGAGCAGTACTTC
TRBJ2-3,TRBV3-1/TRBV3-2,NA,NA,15,CASSQGDFRTDTQYF,TGTGCCAGCAGCCAAGGGGACTTCCGCACAGATACGCAGTATTTT
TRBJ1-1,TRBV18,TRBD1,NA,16,CASSPGRGRGDTEAFF,TGTGCCAGCTCACCAGGAAGGGGGCGAGGGGACACTGAAGCTTTCTTT
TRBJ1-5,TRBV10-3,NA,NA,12,CASGQSNQPQHF,TGTGCCTCGGGACAAAGCAATCAGCCCCAGCATTTT
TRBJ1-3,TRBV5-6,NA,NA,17,CASSLNRWRMAGNTIYF,TGTGCCAGCAGCTTAAATAGGTGGAGGATGGCTGGAAACACCATATATTTT
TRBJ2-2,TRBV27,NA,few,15,CASRSGTLNTGELFF,TGTGCCAGCAGATCCGGGACACTAAACACCGGGGAGCTGTTTTTT
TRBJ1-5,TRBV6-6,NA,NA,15,CASSYGQASNQPQHF,TGTGCCAGCAGTTACGGCCAGGCGAGCAATCAGCCCCAGCATTTT
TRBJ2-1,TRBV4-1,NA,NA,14,CASSQGTALNEQFF,TGCGCCAGCAGCCAGGGGACTGCTCTCAATGAGCAGTTCTTC
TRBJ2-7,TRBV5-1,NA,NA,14,CASSLGIPSYEQYF,TGCGCCAGCAGCTTGGGTATTCCCTCCTACGAGCAGTACTTC
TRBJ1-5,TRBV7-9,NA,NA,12,CASSYGGQPQHF,TGTGCCAGCAGCTACGGGGGACAGCCCCAGCATTTT
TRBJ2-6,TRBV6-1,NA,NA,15,CASSRTFSGANVLTF,TGTGCCAGCAGTCGGACTTTCTCTGGGGCCAACGTCCTGACTTTC
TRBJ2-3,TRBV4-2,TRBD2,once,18,CASSQDRLAGTSTDTQYF,TGTGCCAGCAGCCAAGATAGGCTAGCGGGTACCAGCACAGATACGCAGTATTTT
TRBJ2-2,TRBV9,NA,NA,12,CASSQEAGELFF,TGTGCCAGCAGCCAAGAGGCCGGGGAGCTGTTTTTT
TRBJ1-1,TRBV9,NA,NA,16,CASSVATRGASTEAFF,TGTGCCAGCAGCGTAGCTACCAGGGGCGCTTCGACTGAAGCTTTCTTT
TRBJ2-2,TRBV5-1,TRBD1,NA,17,CASSLADDRVFPGELFF,TGCGCCAGCAGCTTGGCCGATGACAGGGTATTTCCCGGGGAGCTGTTTTTT
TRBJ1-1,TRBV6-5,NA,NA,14,CASRNDGTISEAFF,TGTGCCAGCAGGAATGACGGGACAATTTCTGAAGCTTTCTTT
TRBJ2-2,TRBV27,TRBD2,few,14,CASRAGGVTGELFF,TGTGCCAGCAGGGCGGGAGGAGTAACCGGGGAGCTGTTTTTT
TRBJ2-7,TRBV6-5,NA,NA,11,CASRSRSEQYF,TGTGCCAGCAGGTCCCGGAGCGAGCAGTACTTC
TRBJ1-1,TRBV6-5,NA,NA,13,CASSYQGRTEAFF,TGTGCCAGCAGTTACCAGGGAAGGACTGAAGCTTTCTTT
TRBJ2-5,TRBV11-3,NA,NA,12,CASSLDGETQYF,TGTGCCAGCAGCTTAGACGGGGAGACCCAGTACTTC
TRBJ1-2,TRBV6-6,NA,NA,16,CASSYSPTEYNYGYTF,TGTGCCAGCAGTTACTCGCCAACAGAATATAACTATGGCTACACCTTC
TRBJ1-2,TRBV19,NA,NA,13,CASRRTAGHGYTF,TGTGCCAGTAGACGGACAGCCGGCCATGGCTACACCTTC
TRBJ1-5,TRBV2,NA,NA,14,CASSEDRMNQPQHF,TGTGCCAGCAGTGAAGACAGGATGAATCAGCCCCAGCATTTT
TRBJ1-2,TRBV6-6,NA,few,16,CASSYSGRGKDYGYTF,TGTGCCAGCAGTTACTCGGGCAGGGGCAAAGACTATGGCTACACCTTC
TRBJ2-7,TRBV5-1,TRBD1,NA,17,CASSSGSQSRGPNEQYF,TGCGCCAGCAGCTCGGGGTCCCAATCAAGGGGGCCCAACGAGCAGTACTTC
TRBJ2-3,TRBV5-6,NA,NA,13,CASSRQRSDTQYF,TGTGCCAGCAGCCGACAGAGGTCGGATACGCAGTATTTT
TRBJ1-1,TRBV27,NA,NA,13,CASSMRRELEAFF,TGTGCCAGCAGCATGAGGAGGGAGCTTGAAGCTTTCTTT
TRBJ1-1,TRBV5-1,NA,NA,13,CASSLDFNTEAFF,TGCGCCAGCAGCTTGGACTTCAACACTGAAGCTTTCTTT
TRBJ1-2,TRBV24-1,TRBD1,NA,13,CATSPGQGRGYTF,TGTGCCACATCACCGGGACAGGGTCGTGGCTACACCTTC
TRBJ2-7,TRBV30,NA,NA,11,CAWSEQYEQYF,TGTGCCTGGAGTGAACAATACGAGCAGTACTTC
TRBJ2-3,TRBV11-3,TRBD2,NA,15,CASSPNAGATDTQYF,TGTGCCAGCAGCCCCAACGCGGGAGCCACAGATACGCAGTATTTT
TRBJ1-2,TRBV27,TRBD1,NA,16,CASSPMGTGAMEGYTF,TGTGCCAGCAGCCCTATGGGGACAGGGGCTATGGAAGGCTACACCTTC
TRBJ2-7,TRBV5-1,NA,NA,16,CASSRWDGGEPYEQYF,TGCGCCAGCAGCCGGTGGGATGGGGGCGAGCCCTACGAGCAGTACTTC
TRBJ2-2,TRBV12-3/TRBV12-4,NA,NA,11,CASSLRGELFF,TGTGCCAGCAGTTTACGGGGGGAGCTGTTTTTT
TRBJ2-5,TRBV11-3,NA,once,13,CASSFDSQETQYF,TGTGCCAGCAGCTTCGACTCCCAAGAGACCCAGTACTTC
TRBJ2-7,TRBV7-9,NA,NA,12,CASSPDRKKEYF,TGTGCCAGCAGCCCTGACAGAAAGAAGGAGTACTTC
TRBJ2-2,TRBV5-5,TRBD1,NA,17,CASSPGQGPRKAGELFF,TGTGCCAGCAGCCCGGGACAGGGGCCCAGGAAGGCCGGGGAGCTGTTTTTT
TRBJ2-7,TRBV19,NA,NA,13,CASSIVSGYEQYF,TGTGCCAGTAGTATAGTTTCCGGCTACGAGCAGTACTTC
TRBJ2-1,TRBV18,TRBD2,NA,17,CASSPAVSGSSYNEQFF,TGTGCCAGCTCACCGGCCGTTAGCGGGAGTTCCTACAATGAGCAGTTCTTC
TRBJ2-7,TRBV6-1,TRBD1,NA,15,CASSEVGTGINEQYF,TGTGCCAGCAGTGAAGTGGGGACAGGGATAAACGAGCAGTACTTC
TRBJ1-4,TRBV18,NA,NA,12,CASSPSGQELFF,TGTGCCAGCTCACCCTCAGGTCAGGAACTGTTTTTT
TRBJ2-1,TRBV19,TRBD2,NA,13,CASTSGAYNEQFF,TGTGCCAGTACTAGCGGGGCCTACAATGAGCAGTTCTTC
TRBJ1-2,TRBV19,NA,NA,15,CASSPGGRWSYGYTF,TGTGCCAGTAGCCCCGGGGGGCGTTGGAGCTATGGCTACACCTTC
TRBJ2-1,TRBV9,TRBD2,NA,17,CASSVAAGTSGMEEQFF,TGTGCCAGCAGCGTAGCTGCGGGGACTAGCGGGATGGAAGAGCAGTTCTTC
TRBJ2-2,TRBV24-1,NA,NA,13,CATSDPGIGELFF,TGTGCCACCAGTGATCCAGGGATCGGGGAGCTGTTTTTT
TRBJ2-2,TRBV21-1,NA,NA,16,CASSKATSGNTGELFF,TGTGCCAGCAGCAAAGCGACTAGCGGGAACACCGGGGAGCTGTTTTTT
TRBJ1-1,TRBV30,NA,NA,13,CAWSTGPNTEAFF,TGTGCCTGGAGTACAGGGCCGAACACTGAAGCTTTCTTT
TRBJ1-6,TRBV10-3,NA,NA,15,CAISEGRARNSPLHF,TGTGCCATCAGTGAAGGGAGGGCGCGGAATTCACCCCTCCACTTT